The rows below give T cell receptor beta chains drawn from one sample of a study of cytomegalovirus exposure and HLA in healthy donors. Clones were read by immunoSEQ multiplex PCR, and TCRdb kept only the in-frame ones, dropping some. Among 150,000 to 200,000 clones, roughly 74% were seen once, and the ten largest hold 11%. Specimen: PBMCs. These receptors all stem from a man younger than 30 in good health and CMV-seropositive. The CDR3 runs from the conserved cysteine through the conserved F or W. The D gene is left open where the match is weak. Clone size is given for some rows only: seen once, a few or many times, or a class if the clone is expanded.

14,NA,TRBV27,TRBJ2-2,few,TGTGCCAGCAGACCAGGGGCAGATACCGGGGAGCTGTTTTTT,CASRPGADTGELFF
13,NA,TRBV7-2,TRBJ2-1,NA,TGTGCCAGCGGCCTCTCTTCCTACAATGAGCAGTTCTTC,CASGLSSYNEQFF
14,TRBD1,TRBV5-4,TRBJ2-7,NA,TGTGCCAGCAGCCCCGGACAGGCCGGCCACGAGCAGTACTTC,CASSPGQAGHEQYF
15,NA,TRBV18,TRBJ2-5,NA,TGTGCCAGCTCACCCGGGACAACGGGGAAAGAGACCCAGTACTTC,CASSPGTTGKETQYF
14,TRBD1,TRBV28,TRBJ2-3,NA,TGTGCCAGCAGGGGGACAGGCCTGGGGGATACGCAGTATTTT,CASRGTGLGDTQYF
16,NA,TRBV7-9,TRBJ2-3,NA,TGTGCCAGCAGCAGAGCCACGACACCAGGCACAGATACGCAGTATTTT,CASSRATTPGTDTQYF
15,TRBD1,TRBV27,TRBJ2-7,NA,TGTGCCAGCAGTTTCCCGGGACAGGGCTGGTACGAGCAGTACTTC,CASSFPGQGWYEQYF
14,NA,TRBV7-3,TRBJ2-1,NA,TGTGCCAGCAGCCCGGAGGGGGCGCGTAATGAGCAGTTCTTC,CASSPEGARNEQFF
14,NA,TRBV14,TRBJ2-5,NA,TGTGCCAGCAGCCCTCTAGCCGGCGAAGAGACCCAGTACTTC,CASSPLAGEETQYF
15,NA,TRBV7-9,TRBJ2-5,few,TGTGCCAGCAGCTTTAATTCCCGTATCCAAGAGACCCAGTACTTC,CASSFNSRIQETQYF
13,NA,TRBV30,TRBJ2-5,few,TGTGCCTGGAGTAAGGGGAACCAAGAGACCCAGTACTTC,CAWSKGNQETQYF
15,TRBD2,TRBV9,TRBJ2-2,NA,TGTGCCAGCAGCCCAGGAGGACTAGCAGCCGGGGAGCTGTTTTTT,CASSPGGLAAGELFF
17,TRBD2,TRBV9,TRBJ2-1,NA,TGTGCCAGCAGCCCCGGCGCGACTAGCGGGAGTCTAAATGAGCAGTTCTTC,CASSPGATSGSLNEQFF
16,NA,TRBV28,TRBJ1-1,NA,TGTGCCAGCAGCCTAATGGCCCCCGAAGGGGACACTGAAGCTTTCTTT,CASSLMAPEGDTEAFF
16,TRBD2,TRBV9,TRBJ2-2,NA,TGTGCCAGCAGCGCCTCCGGGACTAGCGCTCGGAGGGAGCTGTTTTTT,CASSASGTSARRELFF
15,NA,TRBV27,TRBJ2-2,NA,TGTGCCAGCAGTTTTACCTGGACAGCCTTCGGGGAGCTGTTTTTT,CASSFTWTAFGELFF
15,TRBD1,TRBV5-1,TRBJ2-2,NA,TGCGCCAGCAGCTTTACAGGGGGCGGCACCGGGGAGCTGTTTTTT,CASSFTGGGTGELFF
12,NA,TRBV2,TRBJ1-4,NA,TGTGCCAGCAACAGGGACGGAGAAAAACTGTTTTTT,CASNRDGEKLFF
18,TRBD2,TRBV13,TRBJ2-2,NA,TGTGCCAGCAGCTCCGCCACTAGCGGGAGCACGATCACCGGGGAGCTGTTTTTT,CASSSATSGSTITGELFF
14,NA,TRBV2,TRBJ1-5,NA,TGTGCCAGCAGTGGCCAGGGGATCAATCAGCCCCAGCATTTT,CASSGQGINQPQHF
13,NA,TRBV27,TRBJ2-3,few,TGTGCCAGCAGTTTATTCGGAAGCGACACGCAGTATTTT,CASSLFGSDTQYF
15,NA,TRBV30,TRBJ2-1,once,TGTGCCTGGACCCCCCCGGGTGTGGGTTACAATGAGCAGTTCTTC,CAWTPPGVGYNEQFF
13,TRBD2,TRBV27,TRBJ2-7,NA,TGTGCCAGCAGTCCGACCTCTAGCGGCGAGCAGTACTTC,CASSPTSSGEQYF
11,NA,TRBV20-1,TRBJ1-1,NA,TGCAGTGATCGGTTAGGGCGGGGGGCTTTCTTT,CSDRLGRGAFF
16,TRBD2,TRBV18,TRBJ2-5,NA,TGTGCCAGCTCACGTTCGTCTAGCGGGTTCCAAGAGACCCAGTACTTC,CASSRSSSGFQETQYF
16,TRBD2,TRBV27,TRBJ2-7,NA,TGTGCCAGCAGTACCCGGACTAGCGGGAGCTTTTACGAGCAGTACTTC,CASSTRTSGSFYEQYF
18,TRBD2,TRBV9,TRBJ2-7,few,TGTGCCAGCAGCCCTAGCCCAATTACTAGCGGAAGCTCCTACGAGCAGTACTTC,CASSPSPITSGSSYEQYF
12,NA,TRBV5-1,TRBJ2-1,NA,TGCGCCAGCAGCTTCGAAGGGGTTGAGCAGTTCTTC,CASSFEGVEQFF
14,TRBD2,TRBV5-1,TRBJ2-2,NA,TGCGCCAGCACGACTAGCGGAAACACCGGGGAGCTGTTTTTT,CASTTSGNTGELFF
15,NA,TRBV6-1,TRBJ2-7,NA,TGTGCCAGCAGTGATTTCAGGGTCGCCCTTATCAAGCAGTACTTC,CASSDFRVALIKQYF
15,TRBD1,TRBV5-1,TRBJ2-1,NA,TGCGCCAGCAGCTTGGGACAGGGCGCCTACAATGAGCAGTTCTTC,CASSLGQGAYNEQFF
16,TRBD1,TRBV18,TRBJ2-7,NA,TGTGCCAGCTCGACCGACCGGGACAGGTCGTCCTACGAGCAGTACTTC,CASSTDRDRSSYEQYF
17,TRBD2,TRBV9,TRBJ2-2,once,TGTGCCAACGCCGGGACTAGCGGGCCCGCGAACACCGGGGAGCTGTTTTTT,CANAGTSGPANTGELFF
16,NA,TRBV30,TRBJ1-2,NA,TGTGCCTGGAGTGTTAATTTTGGCAGTCGTAACTATGGCTACACCTTC,CAWSVNFGSRNYGYTF
17,TRBD1,TRBV28,TRBJ1-5,NA,TGTGCCAGCAGTTTATTGGAGGGGGCTTTTGGCAATCAGCCCCAGCATTTT,CASSLLEGAFGNQPQHF
12,NA,TRBV28,TRBJ1-5,NA,TGTGCCACCCGGGTGGGCAATCAGCCCCAGCATTTT,CATRVGNQPQHF
13,TRBD1,TRBV11-2,TRBJ1-5,NA,TGTGCCAGCAGCGAGGGACAGCATCAGCCCCAGCATTTT,CASSEGQHQPQHF
12,NA,TRBV6-5,TRBJ2-5,few,TGTGCCAGCAGTTATTTTCGAGAGACCCAGTACTTC,CASSYFRETQYF
11,NA,TRBV4-1,TRBJ1-3,few,TGCGCCAGCAGCTCAAGAAACACCATATATTTT,CASSSRNTIYF
14,NA,TRBV28,TRBJ1-5,NA,TGTGCCAGCAGTTTACAGGGGTTGAGACAGCCCCAGCATTTT,CASSLQGLRQPQHF
15,NA,TRBV7-2,TRBJ2-5,few,TGTGCCAGCAGCCGTTCCCCCCCGGGTGGAGAGACCCAGTACTTC,CASSRSPPGGETQYF
15,NA,TRBV18,TRBJ1-4,NA,TGTGCCAGCTCACCGACGAGAACAGCTAATGAAAAACTGTTTTTT,CASSPTRTANEKLFF
15,TRBD1,TRBV6-5,TRBJ1-2,few,TGTGCCAGCAGGGCGGGTTTACAGGGGAACTATGGCTACACCTTC,CASRAGLQGNYGYTF
16,TRBD1,TRBV2,TRBJ1-1,NA,TGTGCCAGCAAAACACGGGACAGAAGTTTGAACACTGAAGCTTTCTTT,CASKTRDRSLNTEAFF
13,NA,TRBV30,TRBJ1-1,NA,TGTGCCTGGAGTCAGGGGATTTACACTGAAGCTTTCTTT,CAWSQGIYTEAFF
15,NA,TRBV6-6,TRBJ2-5,NA,TGTGCCAGCAGTTATAGCAGGGCTGGGTCCGGGACCCAGTACTTC,CASSYSRAGSGTQYF
14,NA,TRBV7-2,TRBJ2-7,NA,TGTGCCAGCAGCCAGGGGGAGGTCTTCTACGAGCAGTACTTC,CASSQGEVFYEQYF
14,TRBD1,TRBV18,TRBJ1-2,NA,TGTGCCAGCTCACCAGGAGCGCAGGGGGAAGGCTACACCTTC,CASSPGAQGEGYTF
14,NA,TRBV7-3,TRBJ2-1,NA,TGTGCCAGCAGCCCCGACAATAACTACAATGAGCAGTTCTTC,CASSPDNNYNEQFF
15,TRBD1,TRBV30,TRBJ2-2,once,TGTGCCTGGAGTGTACTAAGGGGGCAGGGCGGGGAGCTGTTTTTT,CAWSVLRGQGGELFF
13,NA,TRBV5-8,TRBJ1-1,NA,TGTGCCAGCAGCCCACAGGACCAGCGTAAAGCTTTCTTT,CASSPQDQRKAFF
16,TRBD2,TRBV29-1,TRBJ2-3,NA,TGCAGCGTTGCGGGACTAGCGGGAGTCTTCACAGATACGCAGTATTTT,CSVAGLAGVFTDTQYF
12,NA,TRBV10-1,TRBJ1-5,NA,TGCGCCAGCAGTGATTCTATTCAGCCCCAGCATTTT,CASSDSIQPQHF
14,NA,TRBV6-1,TRBJ1-5,NA,TGTGTGACACGCGGGGTGAGAGGCAATCAGCCCCAGCATTTT,CVTRGVRGNQPQHF
14,TRBD1,TRBV7-2,TRBJ2-4,once,TGTGCCAGCAGTTTCGGGACAGGGAGGGACATTCAGTACTTC,CASSFGTGRDIQYF
14,NA,TRBV19,TRBJ2-7,NA,TGTGCCAGTAGTTCCAAGACTCGTATTGACGAGCAGTACTTC,CASSSKTRIDEQYF